This T cell receptor (beta chain) emerged from a study of blood T cell repertoires in COVID-19. Study context: The cDNA or gDNA used as material had been derived from T cells, B-cell-depleted T cells, or PBMCs.

V lost 0 bases and J 8 bases, leaving 6 bases between the germline ends. This CDR3 has 11 amino acids. Germline V gives CDR1 DFQATT, CDR2 SNEGSKA (reference sequence). Clinical history as reported by participants underpinned cohort assignment. Before being deemed recovered, Cohort 3 donors had two negative PCRs, clearance, or symptom resolution. Authors' data handling: Estimation of nucleated cell counts was performed using reference gene primer amplification. Sequenced by immunoSEQ multiplex PCR; TCRdb stores in-frame clones only, minus some. V, J and clone size were drawn from that table, and D and trimming were deduced from the DNA. The profile covers around 250,000 clones, with 86% appearing a single time and 2% to 2.5% taken by the ten largest.

The TCR originated in a woman between 50 and 59 years old who had recovered from COVID-19. Sequenced: PBMCs or T cells enriched from blood (not recorded which). V and J are TRBV20-1 and TRBJ2-3; D is undetermined. The CDR3 here is CSARDLATQYF. DNA for the CDR3: TGCAGTGCTAGAGATTTGGCTACGCAGTATTTT.